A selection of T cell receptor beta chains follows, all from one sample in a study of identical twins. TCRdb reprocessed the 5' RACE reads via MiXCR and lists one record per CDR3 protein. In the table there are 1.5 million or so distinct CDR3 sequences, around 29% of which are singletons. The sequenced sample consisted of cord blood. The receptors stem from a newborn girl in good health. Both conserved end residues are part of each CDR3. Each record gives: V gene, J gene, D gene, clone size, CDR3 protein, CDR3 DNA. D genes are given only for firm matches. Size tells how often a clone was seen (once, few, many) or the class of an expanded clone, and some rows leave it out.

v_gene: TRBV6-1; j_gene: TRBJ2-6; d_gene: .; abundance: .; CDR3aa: CASSWSRGANVLTF; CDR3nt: TGTGCCAGCAGTTGGTCTCGGGGGGCCAACGTCCTGACTTTC
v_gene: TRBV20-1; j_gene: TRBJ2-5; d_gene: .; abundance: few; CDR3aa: CSAQNRALEQYF; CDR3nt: TGCAGTGCTCAGAACAGGGCTTTAGAGCAGTACTTC
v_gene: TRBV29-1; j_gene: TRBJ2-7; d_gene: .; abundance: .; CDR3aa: CSVDPGGREQYF; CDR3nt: TGCAGCGTTGATCCGGGGGGCCGCGAGCAGTACTTC
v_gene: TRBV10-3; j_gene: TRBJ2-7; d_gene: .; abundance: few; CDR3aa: CAISDQLSYEQYF; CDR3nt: TGTGCCATCAGTGACCAGCTATCCTACGAGCAGTACTTC
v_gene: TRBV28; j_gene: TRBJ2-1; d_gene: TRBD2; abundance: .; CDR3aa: CASSLATSGHNEQFF; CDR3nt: TGTGCCAGCAGTTTGGCGACTAGCGGTCACAATGAGCAGTTCTTC
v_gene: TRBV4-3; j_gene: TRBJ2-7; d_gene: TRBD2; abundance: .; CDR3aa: CASSQLAGIPYEQYF; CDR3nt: TGCGCCAGCAGCCAACTAGCGGGGATCCCCTACGAGCAGTACTTC
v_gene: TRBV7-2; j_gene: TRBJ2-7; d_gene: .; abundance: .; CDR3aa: CASSLASEYEQYF; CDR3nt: TGTGCCAGCAGCTTAGCGTCGGAGTACGAGCAGTACTTC
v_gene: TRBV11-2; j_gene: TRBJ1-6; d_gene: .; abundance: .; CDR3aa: CASSLSRATGYNSPLHF; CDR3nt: TGTGCCAGCAGCTTATCCCGCGCGACAGGATATAATTCACCCCTCCACTTT
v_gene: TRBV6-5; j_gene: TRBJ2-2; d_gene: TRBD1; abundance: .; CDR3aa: CASSSYLGTVDTGELFF; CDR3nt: TGTGCCAGCAGTTCCTACCTCGGGACAGTGGACACCGGGGAGCTGTTTTTT
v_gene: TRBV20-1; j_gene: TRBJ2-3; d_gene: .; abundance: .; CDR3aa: CSARGERTTDTQYF; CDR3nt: TGCAGTGCTAGGGGGGAGCGGACTACAGATACGCAGTATTTT
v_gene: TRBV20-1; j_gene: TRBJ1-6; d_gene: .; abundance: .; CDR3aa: CSARNSRGLRNNSPLHF; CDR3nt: TGCAGTGCTAGAAACTCCAGGGGTCTTAGAAACAATTCACCCCTCCACTTT
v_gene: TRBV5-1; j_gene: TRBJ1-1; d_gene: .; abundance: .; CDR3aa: CASSSGDGNTEAFF; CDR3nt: TGCGCCAGCAGCTCTGGGGACGGGAACACTGAAGCTTTCTTT
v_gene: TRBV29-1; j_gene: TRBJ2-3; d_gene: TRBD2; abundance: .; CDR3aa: CSVQRGGTDTQYF; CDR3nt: TGCAGCGTTCAGCGGGGGGGCACAGATACGCAGTATTTT
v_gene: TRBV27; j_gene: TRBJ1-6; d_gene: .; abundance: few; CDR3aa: CASSFGRNSPLHF; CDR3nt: TGTGCCAGCAGTTTCGGGAGGAATTCACCCCTCCACTTT
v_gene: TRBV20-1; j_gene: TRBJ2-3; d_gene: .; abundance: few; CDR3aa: CSAPRTASTDTQYF; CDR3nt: TGCAGTGCTCCCCGGACCGCTAGCACAGATACGCAGTATTTT
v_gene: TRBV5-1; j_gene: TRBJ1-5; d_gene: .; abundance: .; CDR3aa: CASSTGTPNQPQHF; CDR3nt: TGCGCCAGCAGCACCGGGACACCCAATCAGCCCCAGCATTTT
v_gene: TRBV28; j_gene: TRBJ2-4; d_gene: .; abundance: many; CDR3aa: CDKGPSGPNIQYF; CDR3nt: TGTGACAAAGGACCCTCCGGGCCAAACATTCAGTACTTC
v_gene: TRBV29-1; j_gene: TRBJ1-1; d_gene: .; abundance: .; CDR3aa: CSVFRQGEGAFF; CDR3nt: TGCAGCGTTTTTCGGCAGGGCGAAGGGGCTTTCTTT
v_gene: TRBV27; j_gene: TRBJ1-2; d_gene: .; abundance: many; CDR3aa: CASKRGAEGGYTF; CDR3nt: TGTGCCAGCAAGAGGGGGGCGGAGGGTGGCTACACCTTC
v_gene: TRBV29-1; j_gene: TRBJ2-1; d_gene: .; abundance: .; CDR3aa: CSVDRRPARQFF; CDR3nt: TGCAGCGTTGATCGAAGGCCCGCCCGGCAGTTCTTC
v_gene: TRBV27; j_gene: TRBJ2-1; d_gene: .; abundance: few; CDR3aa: CATTKTGSYNEQFF; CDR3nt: TGTGCCACTACTAAGACTGGCTCCTACAATGAGCAGTTCTTC
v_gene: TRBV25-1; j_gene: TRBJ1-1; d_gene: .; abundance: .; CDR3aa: CASIRNTEAFF; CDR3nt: TGTGCCAGCATTCGGAACACTGAAGCTTTCTTT
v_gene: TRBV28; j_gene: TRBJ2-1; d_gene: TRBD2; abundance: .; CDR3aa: CVSSGIGEQFF; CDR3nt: TGTGTTAGTAGCGGGATAGGTGAGCAGTTCTTC
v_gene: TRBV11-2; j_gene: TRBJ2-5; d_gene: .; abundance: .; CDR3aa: CASSVGSGVQETQYF; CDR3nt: TGTGCCAGCAGCGTCGGGTCCGGGGTCCAAGAGACCCAGTACTTC
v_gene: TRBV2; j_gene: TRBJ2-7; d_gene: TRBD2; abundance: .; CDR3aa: CASRSGRLSYEQYF; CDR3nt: TGTGCCAGCAGGAGCGGGAGGCTCTCCTACGAGCAGTACTTC
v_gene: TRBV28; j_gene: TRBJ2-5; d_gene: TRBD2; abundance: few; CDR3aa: CASSFQSSGIETQYF; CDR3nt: TGTGCCAGCAGTTTTCAGAGTAGCGGGATAGAGACCCAGTACTTC
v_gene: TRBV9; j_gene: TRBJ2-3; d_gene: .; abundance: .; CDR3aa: CASMGGRHTDTQYF; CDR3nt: TGTGCCAGCATGGGGGGGCGTCACACAGATACGCAGTATTTT
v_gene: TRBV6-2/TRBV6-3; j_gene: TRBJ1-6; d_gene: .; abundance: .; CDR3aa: CASSYMGEDSPLHF; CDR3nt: TGTGCCAGCAGTTACATGGGGGAGGATTCACCCCTCCACTTT
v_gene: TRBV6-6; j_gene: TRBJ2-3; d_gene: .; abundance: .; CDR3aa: CASRRWGGQTDTQYF; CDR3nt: TGTGCCAGCAGGCGTTGGGGGGGGCAGACAGATACGCAGTATTTT
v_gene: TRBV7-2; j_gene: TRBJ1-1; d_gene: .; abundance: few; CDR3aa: CASSLQGTGNTEAFF; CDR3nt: TGTGCCAGCAGCTTACAGGGGACCGGGAACACTGAAGCTTTCTTT
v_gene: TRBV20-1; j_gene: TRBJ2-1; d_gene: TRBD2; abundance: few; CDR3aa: CSASGGGGYNEQFF; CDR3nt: TGCAGTGCTAGCGGCGGGGGGGGTTACAATGAGCAGTTCTTC
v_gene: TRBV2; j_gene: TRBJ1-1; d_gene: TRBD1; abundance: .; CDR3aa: CASRKDTGGGSEAFF; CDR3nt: TGTGCCAGCAGGAAAGATACAGGGGGGGGATCTGAAGCTTTCTTT
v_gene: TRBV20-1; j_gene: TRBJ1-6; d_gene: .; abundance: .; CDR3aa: CSASHVTPLHF; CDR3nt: TGCAGTGCTAGTCACGTCACACCCCTCCACTTT
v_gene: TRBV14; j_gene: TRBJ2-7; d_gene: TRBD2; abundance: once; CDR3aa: CASSPRASGSSYEQYF; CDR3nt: TGTGCCAGCAGCCCGAGAGCTAGCGGGAGCTCCTACGAGCAGTACTTC
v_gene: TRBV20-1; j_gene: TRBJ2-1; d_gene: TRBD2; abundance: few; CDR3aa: CSELAGGRNEQFF; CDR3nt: TGCAGTGAACTAGCGGGAGGCCGCAATGAGCAGTTCTTC
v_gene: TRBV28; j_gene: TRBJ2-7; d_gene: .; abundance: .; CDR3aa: CASSFMLTYEQYF; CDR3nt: TGTGCCAGCAGTTTTATGTTAACCTACGAGCAGTACTTC
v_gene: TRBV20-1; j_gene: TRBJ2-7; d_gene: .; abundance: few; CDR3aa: CSASVDRDNSYEQYF; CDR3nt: TGCAGTGCTAGCGTCGACCGGGACAACTCCTACGAGCAGTACTTC
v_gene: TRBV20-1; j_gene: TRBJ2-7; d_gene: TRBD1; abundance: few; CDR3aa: CSAPRQGRREQYF; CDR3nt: TGCAGTGCTCCCCGACAGGGGAGGCGCGAGCAGTACTTC
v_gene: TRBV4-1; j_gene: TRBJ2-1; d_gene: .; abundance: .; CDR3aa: CASSQDRGMGNEQFF; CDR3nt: TGCGCCAGCAGCCAAGACAGGGGTATGGGCAATGAGCAGTTCTTC
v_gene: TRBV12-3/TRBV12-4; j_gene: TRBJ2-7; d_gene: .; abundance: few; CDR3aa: CASSSASGPGYEQYF; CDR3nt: TGTGCCAGCAGTTCTGCATCGGGACCGGGCTACGAGCAGTACTTC
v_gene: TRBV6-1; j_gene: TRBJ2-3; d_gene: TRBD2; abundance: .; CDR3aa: CASSRRGGEGDTQYF; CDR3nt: TGTGCCAGCAGCCGACGGGGGGGCGAAGGAGATACGCAGTATTTT
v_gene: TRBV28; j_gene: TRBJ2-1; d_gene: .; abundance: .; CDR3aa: CASSLLYVRGQGNEQFF; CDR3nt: TGTGCCAGCAGTTTATTATACGTTAGAGGACAAGGGAATGAGCAGTTCTTC
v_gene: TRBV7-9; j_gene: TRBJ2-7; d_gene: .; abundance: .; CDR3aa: CASSEIRGSYYEQYF; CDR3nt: TGTGCCAGCAGCGAAATCAGGGGCTCCTACTACGAGCAGTACTTC
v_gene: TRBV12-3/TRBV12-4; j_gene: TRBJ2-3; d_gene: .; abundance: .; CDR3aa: CASSRVMPTDTQYF; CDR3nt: TGTGCCAGCAGCCGAGTAATGCCCACAGATACGCAGTATTTT
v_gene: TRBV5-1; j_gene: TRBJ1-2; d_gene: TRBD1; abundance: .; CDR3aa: CASSLVAGGDGYTF; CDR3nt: TGCGCCAGCAGCTTGGTGGCAGGGGGCGATGGCTACACCTTC
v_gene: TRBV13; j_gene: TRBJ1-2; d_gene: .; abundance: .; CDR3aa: CASRSDRRGGYTF; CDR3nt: TGTGCCAGCAGATCCGACCGCAGAGGGGGCTACACCTTC
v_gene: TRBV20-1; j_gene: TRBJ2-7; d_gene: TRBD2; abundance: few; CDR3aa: CSARGTSGPTYEQYF; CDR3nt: TGCAGTGCTAGAGGGACTAGCGGGCCTACCTACGAGCAGTACTTC
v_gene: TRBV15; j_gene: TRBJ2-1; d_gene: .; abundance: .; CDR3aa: CATSSSPSRLSYNEQFF; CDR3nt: TGTGCCACCAGCAGTTCCCCTTCCCGGCTCTCCTACAATGAGCAGTTCTTC
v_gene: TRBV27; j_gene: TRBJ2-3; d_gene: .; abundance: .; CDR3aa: CASSLDFGGGRQYF; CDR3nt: TGTGCCAGCAGCTTAGATTTCGGCGGTGGTAGGCAGTATTTT
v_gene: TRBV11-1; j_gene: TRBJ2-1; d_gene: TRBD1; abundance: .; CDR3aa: CACSLRDRVDYNEQFF; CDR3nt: TGTGCCTGCAGCTTAAGGGACAGGGTGGACTACAATGAGCAGTTCTTC
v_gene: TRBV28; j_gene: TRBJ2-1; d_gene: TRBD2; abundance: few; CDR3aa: CASSPPTSLNEQFF; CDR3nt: TGTGCCAGCAGTCCACCGACTAGCCTCAATGAGCAGTTCTTC
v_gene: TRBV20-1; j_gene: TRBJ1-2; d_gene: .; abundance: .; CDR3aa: CSARPNSGTANGYTF; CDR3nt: TGCAGTGCTAGACCAAACTCCGGGACGGCGAATGGCTACACCTTC
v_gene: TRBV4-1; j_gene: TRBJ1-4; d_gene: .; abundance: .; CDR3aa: CASSQEARAEFTRKGREKLFF; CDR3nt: TGCGCCAGCAGCCAAGAAGCTCGGGCGGAGTTCACAAGGAAGGGTCGCGAAAAACTGTTTTTT